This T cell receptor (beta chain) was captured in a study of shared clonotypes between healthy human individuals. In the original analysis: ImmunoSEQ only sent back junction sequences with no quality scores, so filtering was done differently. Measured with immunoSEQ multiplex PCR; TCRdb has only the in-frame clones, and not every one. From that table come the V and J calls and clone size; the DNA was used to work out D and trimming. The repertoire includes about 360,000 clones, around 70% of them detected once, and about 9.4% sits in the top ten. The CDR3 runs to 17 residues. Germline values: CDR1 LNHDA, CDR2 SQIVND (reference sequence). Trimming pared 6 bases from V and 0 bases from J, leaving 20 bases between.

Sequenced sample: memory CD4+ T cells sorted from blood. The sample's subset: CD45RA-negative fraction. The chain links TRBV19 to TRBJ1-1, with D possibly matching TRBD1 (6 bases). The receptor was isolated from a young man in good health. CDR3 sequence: CASRRTHRDFMNTEAFF. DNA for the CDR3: TGTGCCAGTAGGAGGACCCACAGGGACTTTATGAACACTGAAGCTTTCTTT.